The clone carrying this T cell receptor (beta chain) came up a few times. The target antigen is unknown. The sample belongs to a study of T cell repertoires in cytomegalovirus infection. Losses at the gene ends were 5 bases for V and 7 bases for J; bases not matched to a gene: 8. Germline-derived CDR1 and CDR2 are MNHNY and SVGAGI (reference sequence). The CDR3 contains 14 residues. TCRdb used MiXCR to reprocess the reads, holding one entry per CDR3 protein. The sample records hundreds of thousands of distinct CDR3 sequences, roughly 30% being singletons. This chain connects TRBV6-6 to TRBJ2-5; 9 bases agree with TRBD2. This specimen consisted of cultured CD8+ T cells from PBMCs, obtained from culture after CMV antigen stimulation. The receptor comes from a human donor in good health (CMV status not recorded). Some clones in this sample may be carry-over from other donors' samples. CDR3 sequence reads: CASSTTSGRGTQYF. The CDR3 DNA follows: TGTGCCAGCAGTACGACTAGCGGCCGCGGGACCCAGTACTTC.